The entry below gives a single T cell receptor beta chain sequence along with its context. This clonotype was counted a few times. Its antigen has not been determined. The sample holds no much larger clone one base away, and base qualities are not on file. The meaning of the sample's treatment or condition label: in vitro stimulation with specific CMV peptide epitopes to enrich CMV-specific T cells. This sample stems from a study of T cell repertoires in cytomegalovirus infection (dated by TCRdb to the late 2010s). The study in broad terms: Peptide stimulations targeted recently identified HLA-C-restricted CMV epitopes, whose presentation resists viral immunomodulation, together with well-studied HLA-B-restricted epitopes. Donor HLA type was relevant to the analysis, because carriage of CMV infection together with the matching HLA type was indicated by public TCR beta signatures. General findings and caveats noted by the study authors: The ex vivo response was dominated by HLA-C-restricted CMV-specific TCR beta clonotypes, which also provided the single most frequent clonotype in two of eight donors. In both this cohort and an independent cohort of several hundred donors, the cumulative frequency of public TCR beta family members distinguished carriers of CMV infection plus the relevant HLA type.

Sequenced on an Illumina HiSeq 1500. The public reads were quality trimmed at Q25 with fastp and then assembled into clones with MiXCR by TCRdb, keeping productive beta chains. Each entry merges the rows of one CDR3 protein and shows their most common DNA and genes. For this sample there are around 340,000 distinct CDR3 sequences; roughly 29% appear just once. The ten largest clones represent around 18% of the sample. Including cysteine and phenylalanine, the CDR3 has 15 amino acids. Of all the DNA, just the CDR3 is kept, 45 bases in frame from base 1. As encoded in the germline V gene, CDR1 is SGHVS while CDR2 is FNYEAQ. V gives up 2 bases and J gives up 3 bases, and the segment between their germline ends measures 12 bases.

The sequence was obtained from a human donor in good health (CMV status not recorded). Some clones in this sample may be carry-over from other donors' samples. The rearranged chain carries TRBV7-6 and TRBJ2-3; a weak D assignment points to TRBD1 (6 bases agree). Sequenced here: cultured PBMCs, sampled from culture after CMV antigen stimulation. The CDR3 reads CASSLIGTKTDTQYF. The DNA sequence is as follows: TGTGCCAGCAGCTTAATCGGGACAAAGACAGATACGCAGTATTTT.